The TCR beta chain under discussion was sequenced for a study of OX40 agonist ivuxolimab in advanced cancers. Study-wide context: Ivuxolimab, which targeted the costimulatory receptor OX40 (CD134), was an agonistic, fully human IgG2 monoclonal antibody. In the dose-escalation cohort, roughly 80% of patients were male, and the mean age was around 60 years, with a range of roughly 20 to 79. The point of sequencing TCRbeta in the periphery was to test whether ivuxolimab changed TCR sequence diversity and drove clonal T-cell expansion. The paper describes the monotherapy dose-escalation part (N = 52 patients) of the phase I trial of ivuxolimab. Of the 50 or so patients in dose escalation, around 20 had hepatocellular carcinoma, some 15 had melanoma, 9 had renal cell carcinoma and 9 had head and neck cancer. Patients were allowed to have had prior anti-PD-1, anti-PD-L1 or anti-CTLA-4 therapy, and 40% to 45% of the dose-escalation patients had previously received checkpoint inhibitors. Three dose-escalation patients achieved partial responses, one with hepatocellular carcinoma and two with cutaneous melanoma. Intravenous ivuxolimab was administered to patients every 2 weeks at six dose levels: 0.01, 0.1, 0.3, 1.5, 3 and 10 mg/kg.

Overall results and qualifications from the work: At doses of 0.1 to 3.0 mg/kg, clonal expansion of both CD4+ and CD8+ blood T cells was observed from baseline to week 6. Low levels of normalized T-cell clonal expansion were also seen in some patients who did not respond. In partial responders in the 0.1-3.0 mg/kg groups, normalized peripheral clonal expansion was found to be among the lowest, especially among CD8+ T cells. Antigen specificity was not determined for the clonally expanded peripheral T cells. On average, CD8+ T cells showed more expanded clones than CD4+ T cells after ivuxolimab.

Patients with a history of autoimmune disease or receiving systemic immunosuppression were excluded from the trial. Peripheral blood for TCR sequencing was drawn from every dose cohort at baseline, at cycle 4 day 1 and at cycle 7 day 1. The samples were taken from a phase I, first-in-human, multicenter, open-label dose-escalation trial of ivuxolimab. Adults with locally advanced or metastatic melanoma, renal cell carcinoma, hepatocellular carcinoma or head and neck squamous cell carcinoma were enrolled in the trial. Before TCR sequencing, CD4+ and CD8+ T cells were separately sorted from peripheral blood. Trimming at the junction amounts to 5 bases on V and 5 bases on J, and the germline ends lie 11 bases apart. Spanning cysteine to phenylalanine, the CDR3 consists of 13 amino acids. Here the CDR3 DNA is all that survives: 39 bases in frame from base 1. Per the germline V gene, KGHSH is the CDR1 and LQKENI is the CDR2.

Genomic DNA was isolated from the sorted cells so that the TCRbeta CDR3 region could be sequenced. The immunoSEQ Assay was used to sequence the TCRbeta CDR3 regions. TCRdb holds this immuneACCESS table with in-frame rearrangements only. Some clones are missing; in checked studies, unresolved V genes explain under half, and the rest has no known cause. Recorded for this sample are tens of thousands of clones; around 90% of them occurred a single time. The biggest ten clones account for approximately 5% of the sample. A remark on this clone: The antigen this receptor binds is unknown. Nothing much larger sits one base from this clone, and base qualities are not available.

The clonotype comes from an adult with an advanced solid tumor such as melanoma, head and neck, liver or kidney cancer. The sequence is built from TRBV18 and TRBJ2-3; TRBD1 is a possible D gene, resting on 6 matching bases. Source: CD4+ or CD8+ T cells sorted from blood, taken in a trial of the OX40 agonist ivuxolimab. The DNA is TGTGCCAGCTCATCAGGACAGCTAGATACGCAGTATTTT. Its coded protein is CASSSGQLDTQYF.